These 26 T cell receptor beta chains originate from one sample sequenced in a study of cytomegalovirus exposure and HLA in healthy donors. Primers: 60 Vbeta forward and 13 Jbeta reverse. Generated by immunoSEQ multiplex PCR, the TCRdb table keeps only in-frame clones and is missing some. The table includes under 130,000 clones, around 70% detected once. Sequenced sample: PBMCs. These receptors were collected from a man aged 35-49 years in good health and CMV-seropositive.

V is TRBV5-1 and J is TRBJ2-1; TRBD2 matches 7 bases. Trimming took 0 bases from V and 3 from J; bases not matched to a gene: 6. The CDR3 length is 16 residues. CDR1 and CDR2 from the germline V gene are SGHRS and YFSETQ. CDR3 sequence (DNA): TGCGCCAGCAGCTTGGAGGGCGTAGCGGGCTACAATGAGCAGTTCTTC. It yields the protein CASSLEGVAGYNEQFF.

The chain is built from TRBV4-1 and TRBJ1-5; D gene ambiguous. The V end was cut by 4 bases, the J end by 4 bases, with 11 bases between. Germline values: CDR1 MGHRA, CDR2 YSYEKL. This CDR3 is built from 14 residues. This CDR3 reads CASSPQEGNQPQHF. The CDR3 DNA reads TGCGCCAGCAGCCCCCAGGAAGGAAATCAGCCCCAGCATTTT.

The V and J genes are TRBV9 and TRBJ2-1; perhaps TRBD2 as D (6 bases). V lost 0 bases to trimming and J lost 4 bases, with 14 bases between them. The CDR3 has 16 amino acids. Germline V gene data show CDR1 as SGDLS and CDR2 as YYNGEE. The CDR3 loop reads CASSVGGAGTYNEQFF. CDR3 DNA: TGTGCCAGCAGCGTAGGCGGAGCGGGTACTTACAATGAGCAGTTCTTC.

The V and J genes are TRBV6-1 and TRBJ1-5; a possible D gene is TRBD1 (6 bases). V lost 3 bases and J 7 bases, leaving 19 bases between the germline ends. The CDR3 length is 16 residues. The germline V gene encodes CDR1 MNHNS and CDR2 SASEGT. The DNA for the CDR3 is TGTGCCAGCAGTGACCGGGGGGCAGGGGAAAGCCAGCCCCAGCATTTT. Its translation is CASSDRGAGESQPQHF.

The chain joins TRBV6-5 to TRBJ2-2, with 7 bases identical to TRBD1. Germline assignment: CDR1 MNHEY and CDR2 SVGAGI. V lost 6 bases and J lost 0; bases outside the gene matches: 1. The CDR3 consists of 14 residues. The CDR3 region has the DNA TGTGCCAGCAGAGGACAGGCGAACACCGGGGAGCTGTTTTTT. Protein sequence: CASRGQANTGELFF.

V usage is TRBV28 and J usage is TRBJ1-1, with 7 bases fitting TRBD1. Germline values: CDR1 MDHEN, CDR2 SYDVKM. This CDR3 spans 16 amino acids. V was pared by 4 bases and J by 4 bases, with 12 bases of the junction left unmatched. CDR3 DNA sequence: TGTGCCAGCAGTTCGAGGGTAAGGGCAGGGGGCACTGAAGCTTTCTTT. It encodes CASSSRVRAGGTEAFF.

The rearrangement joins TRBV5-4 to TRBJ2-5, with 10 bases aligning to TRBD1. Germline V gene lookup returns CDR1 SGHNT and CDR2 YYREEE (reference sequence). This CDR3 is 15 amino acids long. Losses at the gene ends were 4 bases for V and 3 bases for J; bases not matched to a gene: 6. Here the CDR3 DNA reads TGTGCCAGCAGCGGAAAGACAGGGGGCGAAGAGACCCAGTACTTC. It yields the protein CASSGKTGGEETQYF.

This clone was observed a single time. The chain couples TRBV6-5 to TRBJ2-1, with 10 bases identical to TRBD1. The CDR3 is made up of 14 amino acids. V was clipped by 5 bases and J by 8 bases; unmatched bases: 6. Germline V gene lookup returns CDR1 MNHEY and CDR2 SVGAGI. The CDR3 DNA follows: TGTGCCAGCAGTCGGGACAGGGGTGGTCATGAGCAGTTCTTC. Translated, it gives CASSRDRGGHEQFF.

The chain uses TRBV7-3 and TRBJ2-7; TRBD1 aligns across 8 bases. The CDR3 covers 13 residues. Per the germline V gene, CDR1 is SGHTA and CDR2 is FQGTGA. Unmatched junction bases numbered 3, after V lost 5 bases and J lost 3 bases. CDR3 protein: CASSIGQGYEQYF. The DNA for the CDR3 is TGTGCCAGCAGCATCGGACAGGGCTACGAGCAGTACTTC.

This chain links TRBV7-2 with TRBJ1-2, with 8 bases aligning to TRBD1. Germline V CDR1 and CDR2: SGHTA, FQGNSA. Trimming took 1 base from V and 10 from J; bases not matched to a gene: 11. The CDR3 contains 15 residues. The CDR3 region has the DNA TGTGCCAGCAGCTTAGATCACCGGACAGGGTGGGACTACACCTTC. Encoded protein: CASSLDHRTGWDYTF.

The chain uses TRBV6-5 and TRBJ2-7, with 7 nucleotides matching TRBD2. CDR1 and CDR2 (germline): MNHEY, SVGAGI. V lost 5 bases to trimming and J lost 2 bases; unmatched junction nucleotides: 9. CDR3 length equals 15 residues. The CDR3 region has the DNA TGTGCCAGCAGTGGCCGGGGAGCGGGGACCTACGAGCAGTACTTC. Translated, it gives CASSGRGAGTYEQYF.

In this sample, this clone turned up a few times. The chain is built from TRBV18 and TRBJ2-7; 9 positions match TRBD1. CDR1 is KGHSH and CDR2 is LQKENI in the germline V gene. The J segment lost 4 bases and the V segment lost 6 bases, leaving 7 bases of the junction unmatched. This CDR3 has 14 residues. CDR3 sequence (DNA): TGTGCCAGCTCCCCCCGGGACAGGGAATACGAGCAGTACGTC. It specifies CASSPRDREYEQYV.

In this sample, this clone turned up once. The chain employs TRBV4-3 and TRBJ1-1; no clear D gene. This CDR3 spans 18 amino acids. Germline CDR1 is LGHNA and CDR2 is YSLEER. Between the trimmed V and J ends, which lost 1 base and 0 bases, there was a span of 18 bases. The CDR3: CASSQGAGRTGMNTEAFF. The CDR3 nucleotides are TGCGCCAGCAGCCAAGGTGCCGGCAGAACGGGGATGAACACTGAAGCTTTCTTT.

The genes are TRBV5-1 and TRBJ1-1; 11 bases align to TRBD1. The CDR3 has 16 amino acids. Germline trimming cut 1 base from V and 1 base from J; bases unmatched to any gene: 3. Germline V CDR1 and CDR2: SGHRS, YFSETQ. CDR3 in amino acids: CASSLKGQGANTEAFF. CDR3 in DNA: TGCGCCAGCAGCTTGAAAGGACAGGGGGCGAACACTGAAGCTTTCTTT.

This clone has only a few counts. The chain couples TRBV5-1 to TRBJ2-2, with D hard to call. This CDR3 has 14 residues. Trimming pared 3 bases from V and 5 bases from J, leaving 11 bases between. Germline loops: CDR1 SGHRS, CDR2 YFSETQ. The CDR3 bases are TGCGCCAGCAGCTCCTCTACCATGACCGGGGAGCTGTTTTTT. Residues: CASSSSTMTGELFF.

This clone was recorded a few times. CDR3 nucleotide sequence: TGTGCCAGCAGGGCCGACAGTAGGGATCAGCCCCAGCATTTT. Its protein is CASRADSRDQPQHF. V gene TRBV2 combines with J gene TRBJ1-5; possibly TRBD1 for D (5 bases). From germline, CDR1 is SNHLY and CDR2 FYNNEI. The CDR3 contains 14 residues. The V end was cut by 6 bases, the J end by 5 bases, with 14 bases between.

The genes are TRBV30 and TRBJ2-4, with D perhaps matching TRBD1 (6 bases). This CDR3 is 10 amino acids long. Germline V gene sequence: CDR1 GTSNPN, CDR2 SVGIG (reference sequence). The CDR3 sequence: CNEGENIQYF. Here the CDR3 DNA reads TGTAACGAGGGGGAAAACATTCAGTACTTC.

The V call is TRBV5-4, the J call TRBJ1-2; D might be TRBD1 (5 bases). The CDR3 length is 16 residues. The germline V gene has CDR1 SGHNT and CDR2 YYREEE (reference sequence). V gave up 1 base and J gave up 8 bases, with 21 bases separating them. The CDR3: CASSLWGPDPARGYTF. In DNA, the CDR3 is TGTGCCAGCAGCTTGTGGGGCCCAGACCCTGCCCGGGGCTACACCTTC.

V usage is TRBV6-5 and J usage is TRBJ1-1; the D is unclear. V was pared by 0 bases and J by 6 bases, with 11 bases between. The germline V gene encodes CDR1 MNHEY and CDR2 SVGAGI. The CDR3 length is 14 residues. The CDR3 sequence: CASSYSFGTAEAFF. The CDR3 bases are TGTGCCAGCAGTTACTCGTTCGGTACAGCTGAAGCTTTCTTT.

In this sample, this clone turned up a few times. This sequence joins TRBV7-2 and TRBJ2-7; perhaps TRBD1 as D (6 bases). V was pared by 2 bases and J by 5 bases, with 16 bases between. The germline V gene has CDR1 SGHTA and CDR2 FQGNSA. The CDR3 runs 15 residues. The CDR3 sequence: CASSLSLQGNHEQYF. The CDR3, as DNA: TGTGCCAGCAGCTTATCGTTACAGGGTAACCACGAGCAGTACTTC.

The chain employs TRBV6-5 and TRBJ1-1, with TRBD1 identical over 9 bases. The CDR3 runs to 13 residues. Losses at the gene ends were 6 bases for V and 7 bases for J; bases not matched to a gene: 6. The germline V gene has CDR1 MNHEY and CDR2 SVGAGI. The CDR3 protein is CASRPGQGIEAFF. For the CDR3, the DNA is TGTGCCAGCAGACCCGGACAGGGGATTGAAGCTTTCTTT.

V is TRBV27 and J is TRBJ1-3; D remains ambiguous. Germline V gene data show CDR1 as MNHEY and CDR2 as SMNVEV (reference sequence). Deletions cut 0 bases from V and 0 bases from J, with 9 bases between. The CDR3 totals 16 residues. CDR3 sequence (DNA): TGTGCCAGCAGTTTATCGAGCTCTATCTCTGGAAACACCATATATTTT. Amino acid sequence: CASSLSSSISGNTIYF.

In DNA form, the CDR3 reads TGTGCCAGCAGTTCCTCCGGGACTTTCCCCACCGGGGAGCTGTTTTTT. It specifies CASSSSGTFPTGELFF. This chain joins TRBV6-5 and TRBJ2-2; tentative D call: TRBD2 (6 bases). Germline-derived CDR1 and CDR2 are MNHEY and SVGAGI. V shed 4 bases and J shed 4 bases, with 16 bases lying between them. The CDR3 totals 16 residues.

CDR3 sequence reads: CASSLAVGRDGYGYTF. CDR3 coding DNA: TGCGCCAGCAGCTTGGCCGTCGGCAGGGATGGCTATGGCTACACCTTC. V gene TRBV5-1 combines with J gene TRBJ1-2; TRBD1 is a possible D gene (5 bases). The germline CDR1 and CDR2 sequences are SGHRS and YFSETQ. This CDR3 spans 16 amino acids. V lost 0 bases and J lost 4, with 16 bases in between.

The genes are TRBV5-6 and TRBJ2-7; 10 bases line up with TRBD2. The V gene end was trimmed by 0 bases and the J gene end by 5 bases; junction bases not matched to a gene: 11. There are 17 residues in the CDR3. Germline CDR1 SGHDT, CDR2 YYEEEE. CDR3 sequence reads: CASSLGSLLAGGHEQYF. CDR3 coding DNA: TGTGCCAGCAGCTTGGGGAGCCTCTTAGCGGGAGGCCACGAGCAGTACTTC.

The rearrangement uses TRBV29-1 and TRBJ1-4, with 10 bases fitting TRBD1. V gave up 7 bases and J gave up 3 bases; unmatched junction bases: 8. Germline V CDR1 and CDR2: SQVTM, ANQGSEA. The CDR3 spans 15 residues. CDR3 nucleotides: TGCAGCGCCAGACAGGGGGCAGCGGCTAATGAAAAACTGTTTTTT. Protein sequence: CSARQGAAANEKLFF.